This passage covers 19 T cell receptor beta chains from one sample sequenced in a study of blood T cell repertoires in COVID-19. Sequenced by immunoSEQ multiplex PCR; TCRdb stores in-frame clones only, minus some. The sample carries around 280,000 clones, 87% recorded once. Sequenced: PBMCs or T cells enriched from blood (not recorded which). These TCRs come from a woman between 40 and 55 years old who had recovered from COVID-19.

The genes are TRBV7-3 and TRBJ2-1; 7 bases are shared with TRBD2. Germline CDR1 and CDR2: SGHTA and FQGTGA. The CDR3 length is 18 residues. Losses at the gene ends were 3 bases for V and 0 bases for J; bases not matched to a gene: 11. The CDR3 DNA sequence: TGTGCCAGCAGCTTGAGGGAGGGCGGAACTACCTCCTACAATGAGCAGTTCTTC. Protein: CASSLREGGTTSYNEQFF.

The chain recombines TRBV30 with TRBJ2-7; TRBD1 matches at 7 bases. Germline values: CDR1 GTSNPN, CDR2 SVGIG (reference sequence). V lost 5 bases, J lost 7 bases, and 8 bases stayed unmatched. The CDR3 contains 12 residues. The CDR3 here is CAWSGQRVEQYF. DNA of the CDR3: TGTGCCTGGTCGGGACAGAGGGTGGAGCAGTACTTC.

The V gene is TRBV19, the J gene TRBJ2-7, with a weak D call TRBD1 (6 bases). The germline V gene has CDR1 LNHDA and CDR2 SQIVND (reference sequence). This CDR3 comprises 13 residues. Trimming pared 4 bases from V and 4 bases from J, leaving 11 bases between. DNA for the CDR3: TGTGCCAGTAGTACGGGACATTTTTACGAGCAGTACTTC. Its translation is CASSTGHFYEQYF.

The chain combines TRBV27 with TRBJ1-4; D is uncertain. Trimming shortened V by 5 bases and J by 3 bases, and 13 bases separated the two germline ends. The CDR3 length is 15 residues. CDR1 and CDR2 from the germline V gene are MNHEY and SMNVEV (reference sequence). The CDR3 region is CASSPRAGANEKLFF. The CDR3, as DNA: TGTGCCAGCAGTCCCCGGGCCGGGGCTAATGAAAAACTGTTTTTT.

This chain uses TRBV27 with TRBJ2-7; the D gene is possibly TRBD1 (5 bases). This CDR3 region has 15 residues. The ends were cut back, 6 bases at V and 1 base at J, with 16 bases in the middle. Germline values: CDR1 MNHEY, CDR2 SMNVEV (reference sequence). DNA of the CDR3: TGTGCCAGCAGACAGAGTAGGGGTTTGTCCTACGAGCAGTACTTC. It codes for CASRQSRGLSYEQYF.

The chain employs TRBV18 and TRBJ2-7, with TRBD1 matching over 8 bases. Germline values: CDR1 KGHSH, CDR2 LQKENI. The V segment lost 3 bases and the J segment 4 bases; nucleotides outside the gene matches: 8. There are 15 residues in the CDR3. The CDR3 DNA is TGTGCCAGCTCACCGATCGGACAGGGTCCGTACGAGCAGTACTTC. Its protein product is CASSPIGQGPYEQYF.

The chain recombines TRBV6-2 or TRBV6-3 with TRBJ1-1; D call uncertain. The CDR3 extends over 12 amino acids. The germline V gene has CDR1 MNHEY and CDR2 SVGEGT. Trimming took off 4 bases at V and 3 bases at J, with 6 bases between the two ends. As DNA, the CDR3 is TGTGCCAGCAGTTTACTCTACACTGAAGCTTTCTTT. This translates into CASSLLYTEAFF.

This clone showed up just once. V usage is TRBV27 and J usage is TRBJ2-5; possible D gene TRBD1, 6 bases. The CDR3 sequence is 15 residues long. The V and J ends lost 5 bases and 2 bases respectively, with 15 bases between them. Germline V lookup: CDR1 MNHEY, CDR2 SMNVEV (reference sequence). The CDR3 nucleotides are TGTGCCAGCAGTCGGGGCGACAGGTCTCAAGAGACCCAGTACTTC. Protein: CASSRGDRSQETQYF.

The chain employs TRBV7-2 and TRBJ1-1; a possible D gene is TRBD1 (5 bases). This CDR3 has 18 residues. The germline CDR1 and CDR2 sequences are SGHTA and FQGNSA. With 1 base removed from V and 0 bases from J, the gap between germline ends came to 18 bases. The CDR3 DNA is TGTGCCAGCAGCTTAGGCGGACACCGCGGGACCATGAACACTGAAGCTTTCTTT. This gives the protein CASSLGGHRGTMNTEAFF.

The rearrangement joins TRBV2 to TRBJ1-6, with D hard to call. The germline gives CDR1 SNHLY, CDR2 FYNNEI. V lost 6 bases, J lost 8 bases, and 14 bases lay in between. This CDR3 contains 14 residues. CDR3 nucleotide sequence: TGTGCCAGCAGATCAACGGGGTCTCATTCACCCCTCCACTTT. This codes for CASRSTGSHSPLHF.

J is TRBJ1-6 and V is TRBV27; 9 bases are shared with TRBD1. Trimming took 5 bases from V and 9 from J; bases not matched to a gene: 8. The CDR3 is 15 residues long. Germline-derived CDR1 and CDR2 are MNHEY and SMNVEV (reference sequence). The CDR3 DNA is TGTGCCAGCAGTCTGGGGGGGACAGGGTCTTCACCCCTCCACTTT. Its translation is CASSLGGTGSSPLHF.

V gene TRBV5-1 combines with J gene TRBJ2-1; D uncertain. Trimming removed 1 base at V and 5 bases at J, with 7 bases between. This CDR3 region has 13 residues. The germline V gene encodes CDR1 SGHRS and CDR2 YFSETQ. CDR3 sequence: CASSLSTNNEQFF. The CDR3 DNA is TGCGCCAGCAGCTTGTCTACTAACAATGAGCAGTTCTTC. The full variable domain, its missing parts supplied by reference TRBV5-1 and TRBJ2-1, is KAGVTQTPRYLIKTRGQQVTLSCSPISGHRSVSWYQQTPGQGLQFLFEYFSETQRNKGNFPGRFSGRQFSNSRSEMNVSTLELGDSALYLCASSLSTNNEQFFGPGTRLTVL.

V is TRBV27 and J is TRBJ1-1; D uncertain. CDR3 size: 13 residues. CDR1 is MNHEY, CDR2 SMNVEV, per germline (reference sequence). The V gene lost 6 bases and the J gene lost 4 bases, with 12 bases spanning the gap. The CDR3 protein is CASRIPRGTEAFF. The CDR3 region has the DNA TGTGCCAGCAGGATCCCCCGGGGCACTGAAGCTTTCTTT.

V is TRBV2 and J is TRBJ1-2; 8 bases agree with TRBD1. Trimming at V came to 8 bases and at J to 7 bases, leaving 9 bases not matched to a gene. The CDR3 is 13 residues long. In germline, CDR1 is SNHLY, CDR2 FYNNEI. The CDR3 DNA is TGTGCCAGCGAATCCCCAGGGGGCCTTGGCTACACCTTC. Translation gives CASESPGGLGYTF. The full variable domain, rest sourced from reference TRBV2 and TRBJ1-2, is EPEVTQTPSHQVTQMGQEVILRCVPISNHLYFYWYRQILGQKVEFLVSFYNNEISEKSEIFDDQFSVERPDGSNFTLKIRSTKLEDSAMYFCASESPGGLGYTFGSGTRLTVV.

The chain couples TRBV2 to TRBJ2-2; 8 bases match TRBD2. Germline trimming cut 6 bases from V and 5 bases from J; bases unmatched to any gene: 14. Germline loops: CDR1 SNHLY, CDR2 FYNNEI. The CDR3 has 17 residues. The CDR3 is CASSAGPHLAGTGELFF. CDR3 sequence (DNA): TGTGCCAGCAGCGCTGGGCCACATTTAGCGGGAACCGGGGAGCTGTTTTTT.

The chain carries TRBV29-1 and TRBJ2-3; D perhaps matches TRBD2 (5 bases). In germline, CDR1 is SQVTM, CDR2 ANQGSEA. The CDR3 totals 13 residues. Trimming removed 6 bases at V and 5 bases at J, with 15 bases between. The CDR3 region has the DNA TGCAGCGTCTACGGGATCCTTGGAGATACGCAGTATTTT. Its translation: CSVYGILGDTQYF.

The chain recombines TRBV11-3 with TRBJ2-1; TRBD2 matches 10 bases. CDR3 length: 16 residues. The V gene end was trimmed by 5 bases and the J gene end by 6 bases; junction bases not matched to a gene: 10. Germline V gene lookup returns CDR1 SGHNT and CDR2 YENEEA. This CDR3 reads CASSPGLARGGNEQFF. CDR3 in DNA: TGTGCCAGCAGCCCGGGACTAGCGAGGGGCGGCAATGAGCAGTTCTTC.

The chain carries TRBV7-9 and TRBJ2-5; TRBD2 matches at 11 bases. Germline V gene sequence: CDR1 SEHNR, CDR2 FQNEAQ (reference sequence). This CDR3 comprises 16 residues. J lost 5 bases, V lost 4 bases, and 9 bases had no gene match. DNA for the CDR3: TGTGCCAGCAGCTCCAGACTAGCGGGACCTCAGGAGACCCAGTACTTC. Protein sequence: CASSSRLAGPQETQYF.

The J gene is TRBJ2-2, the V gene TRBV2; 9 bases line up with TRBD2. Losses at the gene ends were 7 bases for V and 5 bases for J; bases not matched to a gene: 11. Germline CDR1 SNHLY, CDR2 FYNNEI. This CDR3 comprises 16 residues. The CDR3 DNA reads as TGTGCCAGCACCCCCTCGGCGGGAGGGCCAACCGGGGAGCTGTTTTTT. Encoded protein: CASTPSAGGPTGELFF. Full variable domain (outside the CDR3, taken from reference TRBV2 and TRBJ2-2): EPEVTQTPSHQVTQMGQEVILRCVPISNHLYFYWYRQILGQKVEFLVSFYNNEISEKSEIFDDQFSVERPDGSNFTLKIRSTKLEDSAMYFCASTPSAGGPTGELFFGEGSRLTVL.